The 6 T cell receptor beta chains given below trace back to one sample, sequenced in a study of T cells in Graves' hyperthyroidism and ophthalmopathy. There were TCR beta CDR3 regions amplified from RNA transcripts. Initially, a first-round RT-PCR of the TCR CDR3 employed the HTBI primer set. TCRdb re-analysed the multiplex PCR reads in MiXCR, keeping a single row per CDR3 protein. The data show about 380,000 distinct CDR3 sequences, about 18% seen once. Sequenced sample: blood. These receptors originate from a man aged 18 to 30 with Graves' ophthalmopathy.

This clonotype was seen a handful of times. The CDR3 protein is CASSLVGNNYGYTF. In DNA form, the CDR3 reads TGTGCCAGTAGTCTTGTGGGAAATAACTATGGCTACACCTTC. This chain uses TRBV19 with TRBJ1-2; no firm D call. Germline CDR1 reads LNHDA; CDR2 reads SQIVND (reference sequence). The CDR3 runs to 14 residues. Trimming took off 5 bases at V and 1 base at J, with 11 bases between the two ends. Variable domain in full (rest from reference TRBV19 and TRBJ1-2): DGGITQSPKYLFRKEGQNVTLSCEQNLNHDAMYWYRQDPGQGLRLIYYSQIVNDFQKGDIAEGYSVSREKKESFPLTVTSAQKNPTAFYLCASSLVGNNYGYTFGSGTRLTVV.

This clonotype was counted a few times. J is TRBJ1-6 and V is TRBV2, with D perhaps TRBD1 (5 bases). Germline CDR1 and CDR2: SNHLY and FYNNEI. V was trimmed by 11 bases and J by 4 bases, leaving 9 bases between them. CDR3 length: 12 amino acids. The CDR3 spells CACRGYNSPLHF. The CDR3 region has the DNA TGTGCCTGCCGGGGGTATAATTCACCCCTCCACTTT.

This clonotype was detected many times. The chain recombines TRBV6-6 with TRBJ1-6; no firm D call. Trimming took off 0 bases at V and 2 bases at J, with 14 bases between the two ends. The CDR3 runs 18 residues. Germline CDR1 MNHNY, CDR2 SVGAGI (reference sequence). The CDR3 region has the DNA TGTGCCAGCAGTTACTCTTCCCGGGGTAGCACCTATAATTCACCCCTCCACTTT. Translation gives CASSYSSRGSTYNSPLHF.

Ten or more counts support this clonotype. V and J are TRBV2 and TRBJ2-2; 9 positions match TRBD1. Trimming removed 8 bases from V and 0 bases from J; junction bases left unmatched: 10. The V gene's germline CDR1 is SNHLY and CDR2 FYNNEI. The CDR3 runs to 17 residues. As DNA, the CDR3 is TGTGCCAGCGACCCTGGAAGGACAGGGGCGAACACCGGGGAGCTGTTTTTT. It yields the protein CASDPGRTGANTGELFF. Using reference TRBV2 and TRBJ2-2 for the parts outside the CDR3, the full variable domain is EPEVTQTPSHQVTQMGQEVILRCVPISNHLYFYWYRQILGQKVEFLVSFYNNEISEKSEIFDDQFSVERPDGSNFTLKIRSTKLEDSAMYFCASDPGRTGANTGELFFGEGSRLTVL.

Here the CDR3 reads CASREAGAGQPQHF. CDR3 sequence (DNA): TGTGCCAGCAGGGAAGCAGGGGCAGGTCAGCCCCAGCATTTT. The chain is built from TRBV12-3 or TRBV12-4 and TRBJ1-5; tentative D call: TRBD1 (6 bases). Trimming stripped 6 bases from V and 6 bases from J, with 15 bases between. This CDR3 spans 14 amino acids.

Note on this clonotype: The junction departs from the called germline gene at one end, perhaps through a read error. The CDR3, as DNA: TGTGTCAGCAGTGAAGGGCGGATCTACGAGCAGTACTTC. Translating it yields CVSSEGRIYEQYF. V and J are TRBV2 and TRBJ2-7; no definite D call. In germline, CDR1 is SNHLY, CDR2 FYNNEI. The CDR3 is 13 amino acids.